One T cell receptor (beta chain) is described in this entry. What it binds is unknown. Germline CDR1 and CDR2: PRHDT and FYEKMQ (reference sequence). CDR3 size: 13 residues. V dropped 5 bases and J dropped 7; count of bases not matched to a gene: 6. Profiled with immunoSEQ multiplex PCR; TCRdb holds only in-frame clones, not every one. The sample lists roughly 17,000 clones, approximately 90% occurring once. The sample comes from a study of OX40 agonist ivuxolimab in advanced cancers. About the research overall: Dosing consisted of intravenous ivuxolimab at 0.01 to 10 mg/kg every 2 weeks. Findings and caveats of the study: Relatively little clonal expansion, among the lowest observed, appeared in partial responders at 0.1-3.0 mg/kg.

The J gene is TRBJ1-1, the V gene TRBV13; 8 nucleotides line up with TRBD1. This TCR was recovered from an adult with an advanced solid tumor such as melanoma, head and neck, liver or kidney cancer. The source was CD4+ or CD8+ T cells sorted from blood, collected in a trial of the OX40 agonist ivuxolimab. The CDR3 protein is CASSARGPSEAFF. Here the CDR3 DNA reads TGTGCCAGCAGCGCCAGGGGGCCTAGTGAAGCTTTCTTT.